This entry is about one T cell receptor beta chain. The antigen is not known. The length of the CDR3 is 16 residues. Germline CDR1 is SGHRS and CDR2 is YFSETQ. V shed 4 bases and J shed 1 base, with 17 bases lying between them. It was with unique molecular identifiers that the TCRbeta library was prepared. TCRdb ran MiXCR on the PCR reads and lists one entry per CDR3 protein. The data hold roughly 340,000 distinct CDR3 sequences, with about 16% observed a single time. This sample is part of a study of T-cell reconstitution after alpha-beta-depleted transplantation in children. Findings and limits, study-wide: Several hundred expanded graft clones reportedly supplied alpha-beta T cells about two months after transplant. Surviving recipient T cells and thymic progenitors underlay high day-60 TCRbeta diversity in some patients. Most T-cell counts and diversity one year after the transplant came from T cells that were newly produced.

The chain recombines TRBV5-1 with TRBJ1-1; the D gene is possibly TRBD1 (5 bases). The input for sequencing was PBMCs, mostly from graft donor cells, taken 360 days after TCRalphabeta/CD19-depleted stem cell transplant. The receptor's source is a male patient aged 2 to 10 who had a stem cell transplant for acute lymphoblastic leukemia, so the T cells may come from the graft donor. CDR3 sequence (DNA): TGCGCCAGCAGCCCATATCCCGGGACCTCGAACACTGAAGCTTTCTTT. Amino acid sequence: CASSPYPGTSNTEAFF.